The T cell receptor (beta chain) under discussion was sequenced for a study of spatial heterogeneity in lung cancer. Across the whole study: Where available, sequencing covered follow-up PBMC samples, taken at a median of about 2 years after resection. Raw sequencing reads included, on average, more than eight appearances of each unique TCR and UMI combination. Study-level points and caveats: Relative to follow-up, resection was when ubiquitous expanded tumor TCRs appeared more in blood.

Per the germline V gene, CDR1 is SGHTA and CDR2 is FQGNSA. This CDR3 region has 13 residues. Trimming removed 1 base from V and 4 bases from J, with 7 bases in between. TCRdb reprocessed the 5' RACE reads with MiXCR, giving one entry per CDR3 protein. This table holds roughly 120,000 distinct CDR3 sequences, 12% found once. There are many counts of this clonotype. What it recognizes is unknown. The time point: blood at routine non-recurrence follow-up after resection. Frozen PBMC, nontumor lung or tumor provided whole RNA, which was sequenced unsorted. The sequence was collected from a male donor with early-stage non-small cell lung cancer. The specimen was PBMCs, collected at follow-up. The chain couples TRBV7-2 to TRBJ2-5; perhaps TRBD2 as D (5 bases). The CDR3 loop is CASSLDRGETQYF. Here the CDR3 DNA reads TGTGCCAGCAGCTTAGATCGGGGAGAGACCCAGTACTTC.